This TCR beta chain was identified during a study of cytomegalovirus exposure and HLA in healthy donors. Study details: A subsequent analysis stated that the 90 to 150 validation repertoires were run on the same platform as the 600 to 750 first-cohort repertoires. Study-level findings and limits: Testing in vitro showed three CMV-associated chains specific for CMV antigens. Most TCR sequences showed up rarely, but some public TCRs showed up in many donors.

Data came from immunoSEQ multiplex PCR; TCRdb stores just in-frame clones and leaves some out. The profile covers around 65,000 clones, with about 92% appearing a single time and under 5.5% taken by the ten largest. Note on this clone: Its antigen is not identified.

The germline V and J ends were trimmed by 6 bases and 4 bases, with 17 bases remaining between them. Per germline, CDR1 MDHEN and CDR2 SYDVKM. This CDR3 is built from 15 residues. The chain carries TRBV28 and TRBJ2-3; D perhaps matches TRBD2 (5 bases). Material: PBMCs. The source is a young man in good health and CMV-seropositive. The DNA for the CDR3 is TGTGCCAGCAGCCCGGGTGGGCGGCGGGCAGATACGCAGTATTTT. Protein: CASSPGGRRADTQYF.